This T cell receptor beta chain was sequenced in a study of OX40 agonist ivuxolimab in advanced cancers. Study-level points and caveats: CD8+ T cells showed, on average, more clonal expansion than CD4+ cells.

This clone was observed a handful of times. Antigen: not known. V gave up 2 bases and J gave up 3 bases; unmatched junction bases: 4. Germline values: CDR1 MNHEY, CDR2 SVGAGI. This CDR3 is built from 15 residues. Here immunoSEQ multiplex PCR was the method, and the copy in TCRdb shows in-frame clones only, minus some. The sample holds about 55,000 clones, 88% seen once. The source material was CD4+ or CD8+ T cells sorted from blood, sampled in a trial of the OX40 agonist ivuxolimab. This receptor was identified in an adult with an advanced solid tumor such as melanoma, head and neck, liver or kidney cancer. This chain joins TRBV6-5 and TRBJ2-7, with 10 positions matching TRBD1. CDR3 DNA sequence: TGTGCCAGCAGTTACGGGACAGGGGACCTCTACGAGCAGTACTTC. Its translation is CASSYGTGDLYEQYF.